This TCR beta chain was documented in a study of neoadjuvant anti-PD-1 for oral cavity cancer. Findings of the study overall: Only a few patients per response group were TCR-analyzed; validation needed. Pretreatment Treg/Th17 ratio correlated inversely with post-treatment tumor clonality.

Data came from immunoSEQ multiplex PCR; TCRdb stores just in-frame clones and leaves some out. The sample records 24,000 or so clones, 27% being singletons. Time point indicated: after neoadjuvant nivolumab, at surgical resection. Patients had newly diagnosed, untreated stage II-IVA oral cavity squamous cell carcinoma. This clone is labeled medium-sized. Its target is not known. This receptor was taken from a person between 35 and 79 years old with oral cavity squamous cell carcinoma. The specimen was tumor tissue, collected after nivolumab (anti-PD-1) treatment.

In DNA form, the CDR3 reads TGTGCCAGTTACGCCGTTGGGGAGCTGTTTTTT. This encodes CASYAVGELFF. The gene calls are TRBV6-5 and TRBJ2-2; D uncertain. This CDR3 has 11 amino acids. Deletions cut 9 bases from V and 8 bases from J, with 10 bases between. Per the germline V gene, CDR1 is MNHEY and CDR2 is SVGAGI.